A single sample gave rise to the 24 T cell receptor beta chains below, sequenced in a study of shared clonotypes between healthy human individuals. TCRdb's table, derived via immunoSEQ multiplex PCR, lists solely in-frame clones and lacks some. Among around 2,000,000 clones, about 92% were seen once, and the ten largest hold under 2%. Terminally differentiated effector memory CD45RA+ cells were excluded from the naive CD8 cells, which were CD45RO-negative and positively selected for CCR7. The sample consisted of naive CD8+ T cells from PBMCs. The receptor set was obtained from a man aged 18 to 35 in good health. Some clones in this sample may be carry-over from other donors' samples.

The rearrangement uses TRBV15 and TRBJ2-2; 9 bases agree with TRBD2. CDR3 length equals 18 residues. From germline, CDR1 is LNHNV and CDR2 YYDKDF (reference sequence). V lost 1 base to trimming and J lost 2 bases; unmatched junction nucleotides: 8. This CDR3 reads CATSRVSLAGFNTGELFF. CDR3 nucleotides: TGTGCCACCAGCAGAGTGAGCCTAGCGGGGTTCAACACCGGGGAGCTGTTTTTT. The full variable domain, completed using reference TRBV15 and TRBJ2-2, is DAMVIQNPRYQVTQFGKPVTLSCSQTLNHNVMYWYQQKSSQAPKLLFHYYDKDFNNEADTPDNFQSRRPNTSFCFLDIRSPGLGDTAMYLCATSRVSLAGFNTGELFFGEGSRLTVL.

This chain connects TRBV15 to TRBJ2-1; 7 nucleotides agree with TRBD1. This CDR3 is 15 amino acids long. In germline, CDR1 is LNHNV, CDR2 YYDKDF (reference sequence). V lost 5 bases, J lost 5 bases, and 9 bases stayed unmatched. CDR3 in amino acids: CATSGHSDRDNEQFF. Written as DNA, the CDR3 is TGTGCCACCAGCGGACACTCAGACAGGGACAATGAGCAGTTCTTC.

This rearrangement joins TRBV9 to TRBJ2-1; D unclear. The CDR3 extends over 16 amino acids. Germline CDR1 reads SGDLS; CDR2 reads YYNGEE. The V end lost 6 bases, the J end lost 1 base, and 17 bases lay between the germline ends. The CDR3 coding sequence is TGTGCCAGCACCCGAGGTTCGGGTGCTTCCTACAATGAGCAGTTCTTC. As protein: CASTRGSGASYNEQFF.

The rearrangement joins TRBV10-3 to TRBJ1-1; D is undetermined. The CDR3 length is 15 residues. CDR1 is ENHRY and CDR2 is SYGVKD in the germline V gene. With 5 bases removed from V and 4 bases from J, the gap between germline ends came to 17 bases. CDR3: CAISTILDKATEAFF. CDR3 nucleotides: TGTGCCATCAGTACTATCCTGGATAAGGCCACTGAAGCTTTCTTT.

A note on this clone: Germline and junction disagree at one end, which may indicate a read error. The V call is TRBV18, the J call TRBJ1-1; the D gene is possibly TRBD1 (5 bases). Per germline, CDR1 KGHSH and CDR2 LQKENI. There are 12 residues in the CDR3. CDR3 DNA sequence: TGTGCCAGCTCCCGAACCGGGACTGAGGCTTTCTTT. This sequence encodes CASSRTGTEAFF.

The chain uses TRBV27 and TRBJ2-3; 7 bases agree with TRBD1. Germline V CDR1 and CDR2: MNHEY, SMNVEV (reference sequence). With V trimmed by 4 bases and J by 0 bases, 16 bases remained unmatched. CDR3 length equals 19 residues. CDR3 sequence reads: CASSSHLLTGALSTDTQYF. The CDR3 region has the DNA TGTGCCAGCAGTTCCCATCTGCTTACAGGGGCACTTAGCACAGATACGCAGTATTTT.

The chain uses TRBV27 and TRBJ2-3, with D perhaps TRBD2 (6 bases). Germline V gene lookup returns CDR1 MNHEY and CDR2 SMNVEV (reference sequence). This CDR3 is 15 amino acids long. Trimming left V 2 bases short and J 0 bases short, with 9 bases between. The CDR3 protein is CASSLLATSTDTQYF. The CDR3 nucleotides are TGTGCCAGCAGTTTACTAGCGACTAGCACAGATACGCAGTATTTT.

The chain uses TRBV7-9 and TRBJ1-2; 9 bases line up with TRBD1. In germline, CDR1 is SEHNR, CDR2 FQNEAQ (reference sequence). CDR3 size: 17 residues. The junction had 20 bases not matched to a gene; V was cut back by 4 bases and J by 11 bases. The CDR3 coding sequence is TGTGCCAGCAGCTCCCTGGGACAGGGAGGCAGGTGGACAAATTACACCTTC. Its translation: CASSSLGQGGRWTNYTF.

V gene TRBV4-1 combines with J gene TRBJ2-1; D is undetermined. The germline V and J ends were trimmed by 0 bases and 6 bases, with 6 bases remaining between them. CDR3 length: 13 residues. Germline V lookup: CDR1 MGHRA, CDR2 YSYEKL. The DNA for the CDR3 is TGCGCCAGCAGCCAAGATTTAGGCAATGAGCAGTTCTTC. Translated, it gives CASSQDLGNEQFF.

This chain connects TRBV16 to TRBJ2-7; D tentatively reads TRBD1 or TRBD2 (5 bases each). The CDR3 is 15 amino acids. Germline V gives CDR1 KGHSY, CDR2 FQNENV. Trimming took 6 bases from V and 1 from J, leaving 16 bases between them. The CDR3 bases are TGTGCCAGCAGTACTGGGGGAGATGGGTCCTACGAGCAGTACTTC. Translating gives CASSTGGDGSYEQYF.

As concerns this clone: Other nucleotide sequences from this sample produce the same CDR3. This sequence joins TRBV11-2 and TRBJ2-7; D ambiguous. The germline V gene has CDR1 SGHAT and CDR2 FQNNGV. The CDR3 is 12 amino acids. Trimming left V 3 bases short and J 3 bases short, with 6 bases between. CDR3 sequence reads: CASSFSSYEQYF. The DNA of the CDR3 is TGTGCCAGCAGCTTTTCCAGCTACGAGCAGTACTTC.

The chain carries TRBV5-4 and TRBJ2-5; perhaps TRBD2 as D (6 bases). This CDR3 is built from 15 residues. Germline V gives CDR1 SGHNT, CDR2 YYREEE (reference sequence). Trimming took 1 base from V and 2 from J, leaving 12 bases between them. The CDR3 region is CASSLRSGGQETQYF. CDR3 DNA: TGTGCCAGCAGCTTGAGGTCCGGGGGTCAAGAGACCCAGTACTTC.

This CDR3 is CASSSRGRTYEQYF. The CDR3 DNA reads as TGTGCCAGCAGCTCGAGGGGCAGAACCTACGAGCAGTACTTC. The chain carries TRBV11-2 and TRBJ2-7; the D call may be TRBD1 or TRBD2 (5 bases each). V dropped 4 bases and J dropped 2 bases, with 12 bases sitting between them. Germline values: CDR1 SGHAT, CDR2 FQNNGV. The CDR3 is made up of 14 amino acids.

V is TRBV27 and J is TRBJ2-5; D is possibly TRBD2 (5 bases). This CDR3 has 14 amino acids. Germline-derived CDR1 and CDR2 are MNHEY and SMNVEV (reference sequence). With 6 bases removed from V and 1 base from J, the gap between germline ends came to 12 bases. CDR3 protein: CASSPTRAQETQYF. CDR3 DNA: TGTGCCAGCAGCCCTACGCGGGCCCAAGAGACCCAGTACTTC.

The chain joins TRBV7-6 to TRBJ2-7; 9 nucleotides match TRBD2. Germline trimming cut 1 base from V and 6 bases from J; bases unmatched to any gene: 4. This CDR3 contains 14 residues. Germline-derived CDR1 and CDR2 are SGHVS and FNYEAQ. As DNA, the CDR3 is TGTGCCAGCAGCTTAGGACTAGCGGCGGGCGAGCAGTACTTC. Encoded protein: CASSLGLAAGEQYF.

CDR3 nucleotide sequence: TGTGCCAGCATGGGGGGCGCTATAAGCCCCTACGAGCAGTACTTC. This translates into CASMGGAISPYEQYF. The V call is TRBV11-2, the J call TRBJ2-7; D may be TRBD1 or TRBD2 (6 bases each). Germline CDR1 reads SGHAT; CDR2 reads FQNNGV. Trimming left V 7 bases short and J 2 bases short, with 18 bases between. The CDR3 length is 15 residues.

The chain has TRBV6-5 and TRBJ1-4; D perhaps matches TRBD1 (5 bases). This CDR3 has 15 amino acids. The V and J ends lost 6 bases and 6 bases respectively, with 17 bases between them. Germline lookup yields CDR1 MNHEY and CDR2 SVGAGI. This CDR3 reads CASRSRDGEDEKLFF. The DNA of the CDR3 is TGTGCCAGCAGATCCCGGGACGGGGAAGATGAAAAACTGTTTTTT.

The chain has TRBV7-3 and TRBJ2-2; no firm D call. V was shortened by 1 base and J by 6 bases, with 12 bases between the two germline ends. CDR3 length: 15 amino acids. Germline V gene data show CDR1 as SGHTA and CDR2 as FQGTGA. The CDR3 region is CASSLIGLGAGELFF. CDR3 nucleotide sequence: TGTGCCAGCAGCTTAATAGGGTTGGGCGCCGGGGAGCTGTTTTTT.

The chain carries TRBV27 and TRBJ2-2; TRBD2 matches at 10 bases. J lost 4 bases, V lost 7 bases, and 3 bases had no gene match. Per germline, CDR1 MNHEY and CDR2 SMNVEV (reference sequence). This CDR3 region has 14 residues. The CDR3 nucleotides are TGTGCCAGCAAACTAGCGGGGATCACCGGGGAGCTGTTTTTT. Protein: CASKLAGITGELFF.

The chain links TRBV28 to TRBJ2-1; D may match TRBD1 or TRBD2 (5 bases each). The V and J ends lost 5 bases and 9 bases respectively, with 20 bases between them. The CDR3 has 15 amino acids. Germline loops: CDR1 MDHEN, CDR2 SYDVKM. Here the CDR3 DNA reads TGTGCCAGCAGTGGTGGGGACCGAGTTAGGAGTGAGCAGTTCTTC. This encodes CASSGGDRVRSEQFF. The entire variable domain, with the rest obtained from reference TRBV28 and TRBJ2-1, is as follows: DVKVTQSSRYLVKRTGEKVFLECVQDMDHENMFWYRQDPGLGLRLIYFSYDVKMKEKGDIPEGYSVSREKKERFSLILESASTNQTSMYLCASSGGDRVRSEQFFGPGTRLTVL.

The chain recombines TRBV6-1 with TRBJ2-3; D is possibly TRBD2 (5 bases). Per the germline V gene, CDR1 is MNHNS and CDR2 is SASEGT. The germline V and J ends were trimmed by 5 bases and 7 bases, with 7 bases remaining between them. CDR3 length: 11 residues. CDR3 in DNA: TGTGCCAGCAGTACGGGGAATACGCAGTATTTT. It yields the protein CASSTGNTQYF.

The genes are TRBV2 and TRBJ2-2, with D perhaps assigned TRBD1 or TRBD2 (5 bases each). Germline CDR1 reads SNHLY; CDR2 reads FYNNEI. The V gene lost 5 bases and the J gene lost 0 bases, with 16 bases spanning the gap. The CDR3 spans 17 residues. Here the CDR3 reads CASSRDRQRTNTGELFF. The CDR3 nucleotides read TGTGCCAGCAGTAGGGACCGACAACGAACGAACACCGGGGAGCTGTTTTTT.

The CDR3 coding sequence is TGTGCCAGCAGTTACGTGTCCTACAGCAATCAGCCCCAGCATTTT. Its protein is CASSYVSYSNQPQHF. The V gene is TRBV6-6, the J gene TRBJ1-5; D ambiguous. V lost 2 bases and J lost 1, with 9 bases in between. The CDR3 contains 15 residues. The germline CDR1 and CDR2 sequences are MNHNY and SVGAGI (reference sequence).

The chain carries TRBV11-2 and TRBJ1-2; D possibly corresponds to TRBD1 (6 bases). Germline V gene data show CDR1 as SGHAT and CDR2 as FQNNGV. Trimming stripped 5 bases from V and 10 bases from J, with 26 bases between. The length of the CDR3 is 16 residues. In nucleotides, the CDR3 is TGTGCCAGCAGCCAGGACCCCGGGACAAGAGTTAATGACTACACCTTC. The encoded protein is CASSQDPGTRVNDYTF. Variable domain in full (rest from reference TRBV11-2 and TRBJ1-2): EAGVAQSPRYKIIEKRQSVAFWCNPISGHATLYWYQQILGQGPKLLIQFQNNGVVDDSQLPKDRFSAERLKGVDSTLKIQPAKLEDSAVYLCASSQDPGTRVNDYTFGSGTRLTVV.